These 19 T cell receptor beta chains came from one sample sequenced in a study of T cell changes during pregnancy in multiple sclerosis. Data came from immunoSEQ multiplex PCR; TCRdb stores just in-frame clones and leaves some out. The table lists about 43,000 clones, roughly nine tenths of them singletons. This sample comprised peripheral blood, obtained in the second trimester of pregnancy. These receptors were taken from a female donor in good health, enrolled as a control in a pregnancy study.

V and J are TRBV7-2 and TRBJ2-1, with 9 bases lining up with TRBD2. Germline V CDR1 and CDR2: SGHTA, FQGNSA. This CDR3 has 16 amino acids. J lost 3 bases, V lost 3 bases, and 6 bases had no gene match. In nucleotides, the CDR3 is TGTGCCAGCAGCTTTAGCGGGAGAGGGTTCTACAATGAGCAGTTCTTC. It specifies CASSFSGRGFYNEQFF.

This chain links TRBV10-3 with TRBJ1-5; TRBD1 matches 9 bases. V trimming: 7 bases; J trimming: 1 base; junction bases outside the gene matches: 5. This CDR3 has 15 amino acids. Germline-derived CDR1 and CDR2 are ENHRY and SYGVKD. The CDR3 region has the DNA TGTGCCATCATGGGGGGACAGGGCAGCAATCAGCCCCAGCATTTT. Translation gives CAIMGGQGSNQPQHF.

The CDR3 DNA sequence: TGTGCCAGCACCCTGGGGCTAGCGGGGGGAGAGCAGTTCTTC. It is translated as CASTLGLAGGEQFF. This sequence joins TRBV6-1 and TRBJ2-1, with 11 nucleotides matching TRBD2. CDR3 size: 14 residues. Per germline, CDR1 MNHNS and CDR2 SASEGT. V dropped 7 bases and J dropped 10; count of bases not matched to a gene: 9.

This chain connects TRBV27 to TRBJ1-4, with 10 bases identical to TRBD1. V was pared by 8 bases and J by 8 bases, with 2 bases of the junction left unmatched. Germline V gene sequence: CDR1 MNHEY, CDR2 SMNVEV (reference sequence). This CDR3 spans 12 amino acids. This chain's CDR3 is CASQGQGEKLFF. The CDR3 bases are TGTGCCAGCCAGGGACAGGGGGAAAAACTGTTTTTT.

This clone was seen only once. The J gene is TRBJ2-2, the V gene TRBV5-4, with D perhaps matching TRBD2 (6 bases). Germline-derived CDR1 and CDR2 are SGHNT and YYREEE (reference sequence). Trimming pared 3 bases from V and 2 bases from J, leaving 14 bases between. The CDR3 extends over 16 amino acids. CDR3 amino acids: CASSWEEGFNTGELFF. The CDR3 DNA follows: TGTGCCAGCAGCTGGGAGGAAGGGTTCAACACCGGGGAGCTGTTTTTT.

The CDR3 DNA sequence: TGTGCCAGCAGCTTAGAGGACAGGGCGAGCAATCAGCCCCAGCATTTT. It yields the protein CASSLEDRASNQPQHF. The chain joins TRBV5-5 to TRBJ1-5, with 8 bases matching TRBD1. J was trimmed by 1 base and V by 2 bases; bases with no gene match: 5. The CDR3 has 16 residues. Germline CDR1 SGHKS, CDR2 YYEKEE (reference sequence). Filled out from reference TRBV5-5 and TRBJ1-5, the complete variable domain reads DAGVTQSPTHLIKTRGQQVTLRCSPISGHKSVSWYQQVLGQGPQFIFQYYEKEERGRGNFPDRFSARQFPNYSSELNVNALLLGDSALYLCASSLEDRASNQPQHFGDGTRLSIL.

The DNA of the CDR3 is TGTGCCAGCAGTAAGACCGGGACTAGCGGGAGGGCTTACAATGAGCAGTTCTTC. It translates to CASSKTGTSGRAYNEQFF. This chain links TRBV27 with TRBJ2-1; 16 bases match TRBD2. The length of the CDR3 is 18 residues. After removal of 5 bases from V and 4 bases from J, the junction contained 8 bases not matched to a gene. Germline CDR1 is MNHEY and CDR2 is SMNVEV (reference sequence).

The chain carries TRBV2 and TRBJ1-1; TRBD1 matches at 7 bases. J was trimmed by 0 bases and V by 8 bases; bases with no gene match: 3. The CDR3 has 13 residues. Germline CDR1 reads SNHLY; CDR2 reads FYNNEI. The CDR3 DNA follows: TGTGCCAGCGGGGGACAGATGAACACTGAAGCTTTCTTT. Its protein is CASGGQMNTEAFF.

The rearrangement joins TRBV6-5 to TRBJ2-5, with 7 positions matching TRBD1. The CDR3 spans 14 residues. The V segment lost 7 bases and the J segment 2 bases; nucleotides outside the gene matches: 7. In germline, CDR1 is MNHEY, CDR2 SVGAGI. The CDR3: CASTKSGGQETQYF. The CDR3 region has the DNA TGTGCCAGCACCAAATCAGGGGGACAAGAGACCCAGTACTTC.

The rearrangement joins TRBV27 to TRBJ1-4; no clear D. V dropped 10 bases and J dropped 4 bases, with 16 bases sitting between them. This CDR3 has 14 amino acids. Germline CDR1 and CDR2: MNHEY and SMNVEV (reference sequence). CDR3 DNA sequence: TGTGCCACCGCGTCACGGCGGGTTAATGAAAAACTGTTTTTT. Residues: CATASRRVNEKLFF.

V gene TRBV7-9 combines with J gene TRBJ1-2; D gene uncertain. Germline V gene data show CDR1 as SEHNR and CDR2 as FQNEAQ (reference sequence). V gave up 1 base and J gave up 7 bases, with 10 bases separating them. This CDR3 has 13 amino acids. The CDR3 reads CASSLGGEGGYTF. The CDR3 coding sequence is TGTGCCAGCAGCTTAGGGGGAGAAGGTGGCTACACCTTC.

The J gene is TRBJ2-3, the V gene TRBV4-2; a possible D gene is TRBD1 (6 bases). V was cut by 0 bases and J by 1 base, with 11 bases left in between. CDR3 length: 16 amino acids. Per the germline V gene, CDR1 is LGHNA and CDR2 is YNFKEQ. The CDR3 sequence is CASSQDQAGGTDTQYF. The DNA of the CDR3 is TGTGCCAGCAGCCAAGATCAGGCAGGGGGCACAGATACGCAGTATTTT.

The chain carries TRBV19 and TRBJ2-2; TRBD2 matches at 8 bases. Germline V gene data show CDR1 as LNHDA and CDR2 as SQIVND (reference sequence). The CDR3 is 14 residues long. J lost 7 bases, V lost 7 bases, and 8 bases had no gene match. CDR3 amino acids: CASNQRGMVGELFF. CDR3 in DNA: TGTGCCAGTAATCAGCGGGGGATGGTCGGGGAGCTGTTTTTT. Full variable domain (missing parts from reference TRBV19 and TRBJ2-2): DGGITQSPKYLFRKEGQNVTLSCEQNLNHDAMYWYRQDPGQGLRLIYYSQIVNDFQKGDIAEGYSVSREKKESFPLTVTSAQKNPTAFYLCASNQRGMVGELFFGEGSRLTVL.

The gene calls are TRBV6-1 and TRBJ1-2; 8 bases line up with TRBD1. V dropped 6 bases and J dropped 5; count of bases not matched to a gene: 5. The CDR3 has 13 residues. Per germline, CDR1 MNHNS and CDR2 SASEGT. CDR3 protein: CASSPDRGYGYTF. CDR3 coding DNA: TGTGCCAGCAGCCCTGACAGGGGATATGGCTACACCTTC.

The genes are TRBV5-4 and TRBJ2-7; TRBD2 matches at 7 bases. The V gene end was trimmed by 0 bases and the J gene end by 3 bases; junction bases not matched to a gene: 9. Germline CDR1 is SGHNT and CDR2 is YYREEE (reference sequence). The CDR3 is made up of 16 amino acids. The CDR3 sequence: CASSLAKAGANYEQYF. CDR3 coding DNA: TGTGCCAGCAGCTTGGCCAAGGCGGGAGCGAACTACGAGCAGTACTTC.

This chain joins TRBV2 and TRBJ1-6, with 8 nucleotides matching TRBD1. The length of the CDR3 is 13 residues. V trimming: 7 bases; J trimming: 9 bases; junction bases outside the gene matches: 5. From germline, CDR1 is SNHLY and CDR2 FYNNEI. In DNA, the CDR3 is TGTGCCAGCACCCAGGGGGCTGGTTCACCCCTCCACTTT. It yields the protein CASTQGAGSPLHF.

This chain connects TRBV30 to TRBJ2-7; a weak D match, TRBD1 (6 bases). Germline loops: CDR1 GTSNPN, CDR2 SVGIG (reference sequence). The CDR3 is 13 residues long. Trimming pared 8 bases from V and 3 bases from J, leaving 17 bases between. The CDR3: CATGLGAGYEQYF. The CDR3 nucleotides read TGTGCCACCGGGCTGGGGGCTGGCTACGAGCAGTACTTC.

This sequence joins TRBV25-1 and TRBJ2-6; 7 positions agree with TRBD2. CDR1 and CDR2 (germline): MGHDK, SYGVNS. Unmatched junction bases numbered 1, after V lost 8 bases and J lost 3 bases. This CDR3 contains 13 residues. The CDR3 protein is CASGLGGANVLTF. CDR3 DNA: TGTGCCAGCGGACTAGGTGGGGCCAACGTCCTGACTTTC.

CDR3 DNA sequence: TGTGCCAGCAGCTTAGGACAGGGCCCGAACACCGGGGAGCTGTTTTTT. Its protein is CASSLGQGPNTGELFF. J is TRBJ2-2 and V is TRBV13, with a tentative D call TRBD1 (6 bases). Germline loops: CDR1 PRHDT, CDR2 FYEKMQ (reference sequence). The V end was cut by 0 bases, the J end by 0 bases, with 8 bases between. This CDR3 spans 16 amino acids.